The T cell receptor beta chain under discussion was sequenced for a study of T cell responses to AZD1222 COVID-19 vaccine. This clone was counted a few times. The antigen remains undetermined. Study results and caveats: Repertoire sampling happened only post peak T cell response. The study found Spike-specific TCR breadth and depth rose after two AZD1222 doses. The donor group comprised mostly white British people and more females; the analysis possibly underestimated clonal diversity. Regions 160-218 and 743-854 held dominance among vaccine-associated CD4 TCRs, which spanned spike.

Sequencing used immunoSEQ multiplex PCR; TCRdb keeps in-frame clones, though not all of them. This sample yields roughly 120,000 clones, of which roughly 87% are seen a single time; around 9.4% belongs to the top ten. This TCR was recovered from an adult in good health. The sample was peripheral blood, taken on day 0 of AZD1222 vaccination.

CDR3 loop: CASSIPGTYSPLHF. The CDR3 bases are TGTGCCAGTAGTATTCCAGGGACTTATTCACCCCTCCACTTT. The chain is built from TRBV19 and TRBJ1-6, with D tentatively TRBD1 (5 bases). CDR3 length: 14 amino acids. Trimming removed 3 bases from V and 8 bases from J, with 11 bases in between. Germline V gene lookup returns CDR1 LNHDA and CDR2 SQIVND (reference sequence). Based on the CDR3 plus reference TRBV19 and TRBJ1-6, the full variable domain is DGGITQSPKYLFRKEGQNVTLSCEQNLNHDAMYWYRQDPGQGLRLIYYSQIVNDFQKGDIAEGYSVSREKKESFPLTVTSAQKNPTAFYLCASSIPGTYSPLHFGNGTRLTVT.